The 15 T cell receptor beta chains given below trace back to one sample, sequenced in a study of Graves' ophthalmopathy and Graves' hyperthyroidism. Researchers took RNA transcripts and amplified TCR beta CDR3 regions from them. First-round RT-PCR with HTBI primers preceded a second-round multiplex PCR. TCRdb recomputed calls from the multiplex PCR reads with MiXCR, one row per CDR3 protein. The sample includes hundreds of thousands of distinct CDR3 sequences, 20% to 25% of them seen just once. Sequences were obtained from peripheral blood. Every receptor here comes from a woman under 30 with stable Graves' hyperthyroidism. Some clones in this sample may be carry-over from other donors' samples.

This chain links TRBV12-3 or TRBV12-4 with TRBJ1-2; D gene ambiguous. Trimming removed 7 bases from V and 2 bases from J, with 17 bases in between. This CDR3 is 15 amino acids long. CDR3 in DNA: TGTGCCAGCACCGCTGACGGTTACTTAAACTATGGCTACACCTTC. Translated, it gives CASTADGYLNYGYTF.

The table lists this clonotype with many counts. This chain connects TRBV10-2 to TRBJ2-2, with 14 bases identical to TRBD2. The junction had 1 base not matched to a gene; V was cut back by 6 bases and J by 4 bases. Germline assignment: CDR1 WSHSY and CDR2 SAAADI. The CDR3 extends over 15 amino acids. DNA for the CDR3: TGCGCCAGCAGGACTAGCGGGGGGGGCACCGGGGAGCTGTTTTTT. Its translation is CASRTSGGGTGELFF.

This clonotype was found many times. The rearrangement uses TRBV9 and TRBJ1-2; 7 bases are a match to TRBD1. The CDR3 totals 14 residues. The J segment lost 4 bases and the V segment lost 4 bases, leaving 7 bases of the junction unmatched. Germline values: CDR1 SGDLS, CDR2 YYNGEE. This CDR3 is CASSYQGDRYGYTF. CDR3 sequence (DNA): TGTGCCAGCAGCTACCAGGGGGATCGCTATGGCTACACCTTC.

As for this clonotype: Being one base from a much bigger clone, this may be a read error. This rearrangement joins TRBV29-1 to TRBJ2-7; 7 nucleotides match TRBD1. V trimming: 5 bases; J trimming: 6 bases; junction bases outside the gene matches: 13. Germline loops: CDR1 SQVTM, CDR2 ANQGSEA. CDR3 length: 14 amino acids. DNA for the CDR3: TGCAGCGTTCTGACAGGGACATCTACGTGCGAGCAGTACTTC. Its translation: CSVLTGTSTCEQYF.

The chain uses TRBV29-1 and TRBJ2-7, with a weak D call TRBD1 (6 bases). The CDR3 loop spans 13 amino acids. The germline V gene has CDR1 SQVTM and CDR2 ANQGSEA. With 5 bases removed from V and 2 bases from J, the gap between germline ends came to 13 bases. The CDR3 coding sequence is TGCAGCGTTAGGACAGTACTGACCTACGAGCAGTACTTC. This encodes CSVRTVLTYEQYF.

In its sample, this clonotype was seen many times. The chain links TRBV5-1 to TRBJ2-2; 8 bases line up with TRBD1. CDR3 size: 15 residues. V was pared by 6 bases and J by 7 bases, with 11 bases of the junction left unmatched. The V gene's germline CDR1 is SGHRS and CDR2 YFSETQ. The CDR3, as DNA: TGCGCCAGCACCGCAGGGGGCGTTCAAGTCGGGGAGCTGTTTTTT. Translation: CASTAGGVQVGELFF.

The chain has TRBV20-1 and TRBJ2-7; 9 bases match TRBD2. V shed 2 bases and J 3 bases; nucleotides not matched to a gene: 5. Germline CDR1 DFQATT, CDR2 SNEGSKA (reference sequence). There are 14 residues in the CDR3. Here the CDR3 reads CSARSSGGHYEQYF. CDR3 bases: TGCAGTGCTAGAAGTAGCGGGGGACACTACGAGCAGTACTTC.

V gene TRBV20-1 combines with J gene TRBJ2-4; D possibly corresponds to TRBD1 (6 bases). The CDR3 has 16 amino acids. Trimming stripped 2 bases from V and 3 bases from J, with 17 bases between. Germline-derived CDR1 and CDR2 are DFQATT and SNEGSKA (reference sequence). CDR3: CSARQIGGFDKNIQYF. The CDR3 nucleotides are TGCAGTGCTAGACAGATAGGGGGATTCGACAAAAACATTCAGTACTTC.

This clonotype has at least ten counts. V is TRBV7-6 and J is TRBJ2-7, with D possibly being TRBD2 (6 bases). This CDR3 is built from 16 residues. CDR1 SGHVS and CDR2 FNYEAQ come from the germline V gene. Trimming pared 0 bases from V and 2 bases from J, leaving 14 bases between. This chain's CDR3 is CASSLAVAGTPYEQYF. CDR3 sequence (DNA): TGTGCCAGCAGCTTAGCCGTCGCGGGGACCCCCTACGAGCAGTACTTC.

This clonotype appeared a few times. V and J are TRBV28 and TRBJ2-7; 8 bases map to TRBD1. The J segment lost 7 bases and the V segment lost 5 bases, leaving 4 bases of the junction unmatched. The CDR3 runs 12 residues. Germline CDR1 MDHEN, CDR2 SYDVKM. The CDR3 DNA sequence: TGTGCCAGCAGTACCTGGACAGGGGAGCAGTACTTC. Its translation is CASSTWTGEQYF.

V usage is TRBV12-3 or TRBV12-4 and J usage is TRBJ1-6; tentatively, D is TRBD1 (5 bases). The CDR3 is 14 residues long. The V end was cut by 7 bases, the J end by 5 bases, with 12 bases between. CDR3 DNA: TGTGCCAGCACCCCGGGGCGGAATAATTCACCCCTCCACTTT. Protein product: CASTPGRNNSPLHF.

This clonotype came up a few times. A junction end diverges from the germline sequence, so it may reflect a read error. The chain couples TRBV3-1 to TRBJ2-2, with D possibly being TRBD1 or TRBD2 (5 bases each). CDR1 LGHDT and CDR2 YNNKEL come from the germline V gene (reference sequence). The CDR3 spans 18 residues. CDR3 sequence reads: CAGSQDQAGTLNTGELFF. DNA of the CDR3: TGTGCCGGCAGCCAAGATCAAGCCGGGACCTTGAACACCGGGGAGCTGTTTTTT. Full variable domain (remainder filled in from reference TRBV3-1 and TRBJ2-2): DTAVSQTPKYLVTQMGNDKSIKCEQNLGHDTMYWYKQDSKKFLKIMFSYNNKELIINETVPNRFSPKSPDKAHLNLHINSLELGDSAVYFCAGSQDQAGTLNTGELFFGEGSRLTVL.

The chain uses TRBV12-3 or TRBV12-4 and TRBJ1-1, with a weak D call TRBD1 (5 bases). The CDR3 loop spans 15 amino acids. Trimming stripped 5 bases from V and 4 bases from J, with 17 bases between. The DNA of the CDR3 is TGTGCCAGCAGTCCGCCGGGACTCGGAATCACTGAAGCTTTCTTT. This translates into CASSPPGLGITEAFF.

The CDR3 sequence: CAWSVYGRDQPQHF. The DNA of the CDR3 is TGTGCCTGGAGTGTATATGGGCGAGATCAGCCCCAGCATTTT. The rearrangement joins TRBV30 to TRBJ1-5; D is undetermined. V was shortened by 0 bases and J by 5 bases, with 11 bases between the two germline ends. The CDR3 loop spans 14 amino acids. Per germline, CDR1 GTSNPN and CDR2 SVGIG (reference sequence).

The V call is TRBV27, the J call TRBJ1-2; 12 bases fit TRBD1. Germline CDR1 is MNHEY and CDR2 is SMNVEV (reference sequence). The CDR3 is 16 amino acids. Trimming cost V 6 bases and J 3 bases; bases outside gene matches: 8. The CDR3 is CASSRGQGARYYGYTF. The DNA for the CDR3 is TGTGCCAGCAGCCGGGGACAGGGGGCCCGTTACTATGGCTACACCTTC.